This is a list of T cell receptor beta chains from one sample in a study of CD8+ T cells in alopecia areata. Produced via immunoSEQ multiplex PCR; TCRdb's table is partial and in-frame only. The data hold 120,000 to 150,000 clones, with 87% observed a single time. The sequencing used CD8+ T cells sorted from blood, collected at week 0. The receptor set was obtained from a human donor with alopecia areata. CDR3s include the opening cysteine and the closing phenylalanine or tryptophan. Part of the rows lack a size; the others show once, few, many or a class for expanded clones.

abundance	v_gene	CDR3aa
once	TRBV5-4	CASSSQDRYTGELFF
-	TRBV7-2	CASSSDSSEQYF
-	TRBV29-1	CSGAVPDTQYF
-	TRBV29-1	CSAEGRGLDTEAFF
-	TRBV13	CASSSGTGGRNTIYF
-	TRBV30	CAWSVTDNEQFF
-	TRBV7-9	CASSFGAEQFF
-	TRBV18	CASSPPERGTYTGELFF
-	TRBV2	CASRDLPGQGLTDTQYF
-	TRBV29-1	CSVKDLYEQYF
-	TRBV29-1	CSVLPQNTGELFF
-	TRBV27	CASSLGQGDGYTF
once	TRBV30	CAWKDLNYGYTF
few	TRBV5-1	CASSLGQGNDEQYF
-	TRBV7-9	CASSLLTGVDAYEQYF
-	TRBV30	CAYLDTRSSYNEQFF
-	TRBV5-4	CASSPLAGASNEQFF
-	TRBV7-9	CASSSQTAYEQYF
-	TRBV9	CASSVGGLTYNEQFF
-	TRBV27	CASKAGRYQETQYF
-	TRBV30	CAWAGQGFTDTQYF
-	TRBV29-1	CSVEGRGYEQYF
-	TRBV9	CASSVSVGVSYNEQFF
-	TRBV6-5	CASRLTDGSYEQYF
-	TRBV5-5	CASSLRWTGTSINYGYTF
-	TRBV7-8	CASRPGGDTQYF
-	TRBV2	CASGGVAGTSFYIQYF
-	TRBV7-9	CASNPDFGINTDTQYF
-	TRBV7-9	CASTPLAVGEQYF
-	TRBV6-1	CASSVGQAYEQYF
-	TRBV7-2	CASSSWTGNNEQYF
-	TRBV9	CASSGETSGYNEQFF
-	TRBV27	CASGWTGGSLNTGELFF
once	TRBV4-1	CASSQDAGSQAFF
-	TRBV4-1	CASSQEGYSGITDTQYF
-	TRBV29-1	CSVEVAGTGNTEAFF
-	TRBV9	CASSVAGRGAEQYF
once	TRBV7-9	CASSLADYEQYF
-	TRBV29-1	CSVEGRQGQDYGYTF
once	TRBV4-1	CASSLYTGHQPQHF
-	TRBV27	CASSFRQGGWNTGELFF
-	TRBV10-2	CASSLRSNQPQHF
-	TRBV13	CAGMLGLADNEQFF
-	TRBV6-1	CASSEGGQGFYEQYF
-	TRBV10-3	CAISEEGQSYEQYF
-	TRBV5-1	CASSLGAGEDTQYF
-	TRBV7-9	CASSLGSGYTF
-	TRBV6-1	CASSDRGSYEQFF
-	TRBV6-5	CASRAGGSTQYF
-	TRBV25-1	CASSLGQGNTEAFF
-	TRBV2	CASSSDLWDEQFF
-	TRBV5-6	CASSSQQNEKLFF
-	TRBV23-1	CASSGIAGSTANEQFF
-	TRBV27	CASSLSGQGSYEQYF
-	TRBV19	CASSSWTEQETQYF
few	TRBV30	CAWSAPPLTNEKLFF
-	TRBV4-1	CASSLARGLNEQFF